This is a list of T cell receptor beta chains from one sample in a study of cytomegalovirus exposure and HLA in healthy donors. Only in-frame clones appear in the TCRdb table, and some are missing; sequencing was by immunoSEQ multiplex PCR. The sample contains 100,000 to 120,000 clones, around 80% of which appear only once. Sample: PBMCs. These receptors came from a middle-aged man in good health and CMV-seropositive. CDR3s include the opening cysteine and the closing phenylalanine or tryptophan. The D gene is left open where the match is weak. A clone size is listed for some rows: how often the clone was seen (once, few, many), or a class if it is expanded.

TRBV25-1	-	TRBJ1-2	TRBD1	CASSEFGQGPPYGYTF	TGTGCCAGCAGTGAATTCGGACAGGGGCCCCCCTATGGCTACACCTTC
TRBV11-2	-	TRBJ2-7	-	CASSSLGGELLEQYF	TGTGCCAGCAGTTCCCTCGGGGGAGAACTTCTCGAGCAGTACTTC
TRBV28	-	TRBJ1-2	TRBD1	CASSSSRRQGAYGYTF	TGTGCCAGCAGTTCGAGTAGACGACAGGGGGCTTATGGCTACACCTTC
TRBV19	-	TRBJ2-1	-	CASSMYGTSYNEQFF	TGTGCCAGTAGTATGTACGGGACTTCCTACAATGAGCAGTTCTTC
TRBV6-5	-	TRBJ2-2	TRBD1	CASRADRGRTGELFF	TGTGCCAGCAGGGCGGACAGGGGGCGAACCGGGGAGCTGTTTTTT
TRBV6-5	-	TRBJ1-2	TRBD1	CASRTGEIYGYTF	TGTGCCAGCAGGACAGGGGAAATCTATGGCTACACCTTC
TRBV27	-	TRBJ2-6	TRBD1	CASGPPGTASSGANGLTF	TGTGCCAGCGGTCCGCCGGGGACAGCCTCCTCTGGGGCCAACGGCCTGACTTTC
TRBV7-6	-	TRBJ1-1	-	CASSSQMNTEAFF	TGTGCCAGCAGCTCACAGATGAACACTGAAGCTTTCTTT
TRBV5-6	-	TRBJ1-5	TRBD1	CASSLMTGGWPQHF	TGTGCCAGCAGCTTAATGACAGGGGGTTGGCCCCAGCATTTT
TRBV4-1	-	TRBJ2-3	TRBD2	CASSQAGLAGGPHSTDTQYF	TGCGCCAGCAGCCAAGCGGGACTAGCGGGAGGGCCCCACAGCACAGATACGCAGTATTTT
TRBV11-2	once	TRBJ2-4	TRBD1	CASRPTGAKNSQYF	TGTGCCAGCAGACCAACAGGGGCCAAAAACAGTCAGTACTTC
TRBV6-5	-	TRBJ1-6	-	CASSYSGQSGSSPLHF	TGTGCCAGCAGTTACTCCGGACAGTCGGGTAGTTCACCCCTCCACTTT
TRBV10-3	-	TRBJ2-7	TRBD1	CAISEGTGGKEQYF	TGTGCCATCAGTGAAGGGACAGGGGGTAAAGAGCAGTACTTC
TRBV30	-	TRBJ2-7	TRBD1	CASSGGLYSYEQYF	TGTGCCTCATCAGGGGGCTTATACTCCTACGAGCAGTACTTC
TRBV7-2	-	TRBJ2-3	TRBD2	CASSQTGTSITDTQYF	TGTGCCAGCAGCCAAACCGGGACTAGCATCACAGATACGCAGTATTTT
TRBV9	few	TRBJ1-2	TRBD1	CASSYETGADYGYTF	TGTGCCAGCAGTTACGAGACAGGGGCGGACTATGGCTACACCTTC
TRBV7-8	-	TRBJ2-1	-	CASSQTSGLSYNEQFF	TGTGCCAGCAGCCAAACGAGCGGGCTCTCCTACAATGAGCAGTTCTTC
TRBV5-4	-	TRBJ1-4	-	CASSSYRGAENEKLFF	TGTGCCAGCAGCTCGTATCGCGGGGCAGAGAATGAAAAACTGTTTTTT
TRBV11-1	-	TRBJ2-7	TRBD1	CASSLGDSLYEQYF	TGTGCCAGCAGCTTGGGGGACAGTCTCTACGAGCAGTACTTC
TRBV7-9	-	TRBJ1-2	-	CASSPQKGRGDYGYTF	TGTGCCAGCAGCCCACAGAAGGGGAGGGGGGACTATGGCTACACCTTC